Sequencing of this T cell receptor (beta chain) was carried out in a study of Ad26.COV2.S vaccination and SARS-CoV-2 variants. The CDR3 loop spans 14 amino acids. Per the germline V gene, CDR1 is KGHDR and CDR2 is SFDVKD. Between the trimmed V and J ends, which lost 5 bases and 0 bases, there was a span of 9 bases. This clone occurred once. The method was immunoSEQ multiplex PCR; TCRdb's version includes in-frame clones alone and lacks a portion of them. This sample yields about 350,000 clones, of which about 88% are seen a single time; about 3.3% belongs to the top ten. Treatment reported: roughly 19 received Ad26.COV2.S at low or high dose, single or two shots; 5 received placebo; per-sample allocation not given. At day 63 after the first vaccine or placebo injection, samples were drawn. A Boston adult aged 18-55 years was the donor.

V is TRBV24-1 and J is TRBJ2-5; D unresolved. The TCR was taken from a person aged 18-60 years who received the Ad26.COV2.S COVID-19 vaccine or a placebo. The specimen was peripheral blood, collected in a trial of Ad26.COV2.S vaccine versus placebo. The CDR3 here is CATSGEEYQETQYF. In nucleotides, the CDR3 is TGTGCCACCAGTGGAGAAGAGTACCAAGAGACCCAGTACTTC.